The 7 T cell receptor beta chains presented below share a single source sample, sequenced in a study of shared clonotypes between healthy human individuals (dated by TCRdb to 2020 to 2022). Library generation was performed with the immunoSEQ multiplex PCR assay. TCRdb re-hosts the immuneACCESS table, in-frame sequences only. Its copies lack some clones; in the studies checked, an unresolved V gene accounts for under half of them, and the cause for the rest is not known. Within this sample are about 470,000 clones, with 70% to 80% of them counted one time only. Under 15% of the sample is taken by the ten largest. Sequenced: PBMCs. The receptors derive from a woman aged 40 to 50 in good health. Some clones in this sample may be carry-over from other donors' samples.

J is TRBJ2-1 and V is TRBV7-2; a weak D match, TRBD2 (5 bases). The V end was cut by 3 bases, the J end by 8 bases, with 11 bases between. Germline V gene data show CDR1 as SGHTA and CDR2 as FQGNSA. This CDR3 spans 13 amino acids. CDR3 loop: CASSFFQADEQFF. CDR3 bases: TGTGCCAGCAGCTTTTTCCAAGCGGATGAGCAGTTCTTC.

The genes are TRBV7-3 and TRBJ2-1, with 9 bases lining up with TRBD2. The CDR3 sequence is 15 residues long. Germline V gene sequence: CDR1 SGHTA, CDR2 FQGTGA. V lost 5 bases and J lost 3; bases outside the gene matches: 5. CDR3 loop: CASSTSSGGYNEQFF. The CDR3 DNA reads TGTGCCAGCAGCACCAGTAGCGGGGGCTACAATGAGCAGTTCTTC.

The chain carries TRBV4-3 and TRBJ2-2, with D uncertain. Germline V gives CDR1 LGHNA, CDR2 YSLEER. The CDR3 totals 16 residues. The V end was cut by 0 bases, the J end by 3 bases, with 11 bases between. CDR3 region: CASSQDTAIDTGELFF. CDR3 coding DNA: TGCGCCAGCAGCCAAGATACGGCGATCGACACCGGGGAGCTGTTTTTT.

V usage is TRBV28 and J usage is TRBJ2-7; TRBD2 aligns across 12 bases. CDR1 is MDHEN and CDR2 is SYDVKM in the germline V gene. J gave up 4 bases and V 5 bases, and 6 bases lay outside the gene matches. The CDR3 has 15 residues. In DNA, the CDR3 is TGTGCCAGCAGTCCCAGACTAGCGGGAGTGTACGAGCAGTACTTC. Residues: CASSPRLAGVYEQYF.

The chain recombines TRBV11-1 with TRBJ2-1; 13 nucleotides agree with TRBD2. The CDR3 spans 16 residues. Germline CDR1 and CDR2: SGHAT and FQDESV (reference sequence). The V segment lost 5 bases and the J segment 8 bases; nucleotides outside the gene matches: 9. Here the CDR3 DNA reads TGTGCCAGCAGCGCTATCGGACTAGCGGGAGTGGATGAGCAGTTCTTC. Translation gives CASSAIGLAGVDEQFF. Full variable domain (remainder filled in from reference TRBV11-1 and TRBJ2-1): EAEVAQSPRYKITEKSQAVAFWCDPISGHATLYWYRQILGQGPELLVQFQDESVVDDSQLPKDRFSAERLKGVDSTLKIQPAELGDSAMYLCASSAIGLAGVDEQFFGPGTRLTVL.

The gene calls are TRBV19 and TRBJ1-2, with 8 bases that match TRBD1. CDR3 length equals 15 residues. Trimming took 8 bases from V and 2 from J; bases not matched to a gene: 10. Per germline, CDR1 LNHDA and CDR2 SQIVND (reference sequence). The CDR3 here is CASGPLDRDNYGYTF. CDR3 DNA: TGTGCCAGTGGGCCGCTGGACAGGGACAACTATGGCTACACCTTC.

This chain joins TRBV5-6 and TRBJ1-2, with D possibly being TRBD1 (6 bases). The CDR3 consists of 14 residues. V was pared by 3 bases and J by 4 bases, with 13 bases between. CDR1 is SGHDT, CDR2 YYEEEE, per germline. CDR3 residues: CASSSSGEVYGYTF. The CDR3 DNA sequence: TGTGCCAGCAGCTCGTCAGGGGAGGTCTATGGCTACACCTTC.